This T cell receptor (beta chain) was sequenced for a study of cytomegalovirus exposure and HLA in healthy donors. Study context: Within an early data release were tens of millions of unique TCRs drawn from HLA-typed donors. Study observations and caveats: Immune exposure information comprised only CMV serostatus.

Researchers ran the PCR with 60 Vbeta and 13 Jbeta primers. Profiled with immunoSEQ multiplex PCR; TCRdb holds only in-frame clones, not every one. The sample has 45,000 to 65,000 clones, around 66% seen once. The donors gave bone marrow, and they were healthy. Comment on this clone: Its antigen is currently unknown.

Looked up from germline, CDR1 is MDHEN and CDR2 is SYDVKM. V shed 7 bases, J shed 6 bases, and the junction held 11 bases outside the gene matches. This CDR3 has 15 amino acids. This rearrangement joins TRBV28 to TRBJ2-1; 8 bases map to TRBD1. Sequenced: PBMCs. This TCR derives from a man in his late teens or twenties in good health and CMV-seronegative. CDR3 sequence reads: CASTPPGQGRNEQFF. The CDR3 nucleotides are TGTGCCAGCACCCCCCCCGGACAGGGCCGCAATGAGCAGTTCTTC. The full variable domain, with the rest looked up from reference TRBV28 and TRBJ2-1, is DVKVTQSSRYLVKRTGEKVFLECVQDMDHENMFWYRQDPGLGLRLIYFSYDVKMKEKGDIPEGYSVSREKKERFSLILESASTNQTSMYLCASTPPGQGRNEQFFGPGTRLTVL.